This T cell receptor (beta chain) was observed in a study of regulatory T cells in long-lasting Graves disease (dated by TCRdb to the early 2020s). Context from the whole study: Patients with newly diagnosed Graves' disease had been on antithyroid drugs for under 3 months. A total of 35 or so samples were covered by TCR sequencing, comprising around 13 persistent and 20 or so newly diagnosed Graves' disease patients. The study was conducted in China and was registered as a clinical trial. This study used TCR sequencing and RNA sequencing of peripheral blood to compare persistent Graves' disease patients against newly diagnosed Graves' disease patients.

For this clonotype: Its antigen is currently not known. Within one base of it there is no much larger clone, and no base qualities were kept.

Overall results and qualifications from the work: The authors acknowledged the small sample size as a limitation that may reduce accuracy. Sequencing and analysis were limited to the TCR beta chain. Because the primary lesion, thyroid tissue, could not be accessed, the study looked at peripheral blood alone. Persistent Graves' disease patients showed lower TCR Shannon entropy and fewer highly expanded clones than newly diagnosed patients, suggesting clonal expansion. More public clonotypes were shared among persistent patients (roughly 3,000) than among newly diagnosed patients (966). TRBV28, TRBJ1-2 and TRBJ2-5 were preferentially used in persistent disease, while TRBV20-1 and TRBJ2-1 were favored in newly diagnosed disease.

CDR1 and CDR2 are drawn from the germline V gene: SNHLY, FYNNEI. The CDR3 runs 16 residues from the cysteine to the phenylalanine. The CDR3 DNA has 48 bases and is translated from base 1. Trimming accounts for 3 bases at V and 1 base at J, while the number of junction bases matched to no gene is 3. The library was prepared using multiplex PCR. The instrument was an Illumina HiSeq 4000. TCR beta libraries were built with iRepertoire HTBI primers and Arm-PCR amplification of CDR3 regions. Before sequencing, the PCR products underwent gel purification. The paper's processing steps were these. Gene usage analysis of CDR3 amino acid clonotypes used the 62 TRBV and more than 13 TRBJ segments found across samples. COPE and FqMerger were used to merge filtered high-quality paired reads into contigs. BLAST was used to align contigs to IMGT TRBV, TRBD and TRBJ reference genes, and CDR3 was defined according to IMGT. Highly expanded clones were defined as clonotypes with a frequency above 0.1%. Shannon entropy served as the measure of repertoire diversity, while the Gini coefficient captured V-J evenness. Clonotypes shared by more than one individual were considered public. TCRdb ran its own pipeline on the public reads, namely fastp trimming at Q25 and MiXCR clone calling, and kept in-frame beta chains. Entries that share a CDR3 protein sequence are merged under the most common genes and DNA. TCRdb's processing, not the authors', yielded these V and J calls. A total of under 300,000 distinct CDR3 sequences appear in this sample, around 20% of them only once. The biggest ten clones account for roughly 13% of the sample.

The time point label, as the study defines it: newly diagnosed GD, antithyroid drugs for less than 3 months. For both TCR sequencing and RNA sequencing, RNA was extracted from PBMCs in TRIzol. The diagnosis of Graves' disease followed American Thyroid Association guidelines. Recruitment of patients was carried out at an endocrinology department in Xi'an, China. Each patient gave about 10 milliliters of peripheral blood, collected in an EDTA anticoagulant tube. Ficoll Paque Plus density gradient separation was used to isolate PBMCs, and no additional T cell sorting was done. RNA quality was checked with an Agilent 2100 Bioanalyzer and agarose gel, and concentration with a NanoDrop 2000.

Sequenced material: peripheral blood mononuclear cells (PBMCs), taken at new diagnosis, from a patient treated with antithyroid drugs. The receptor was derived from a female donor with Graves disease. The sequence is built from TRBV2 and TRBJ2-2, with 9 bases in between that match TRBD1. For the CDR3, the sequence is CASSDTGGMNTGELFF. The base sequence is TGTGCCAGCAGTGACACAGGGGGCATGAACACCGGGGAGCTGTTTTTT.